The source of this TCR beta chain is a study of long-term antiretroviral therapy in people with HIV (dated by TCRdb to about 2022). In the study overall: The earliest samples were collected approximately a decade before the 2015 WHO recommendation for immediate ART, a period when ART was typically delayed until CD4 counts fell. From some 27 adults with confirmed HIV infection, the cohort provided approximately 190 cryopreserved PBMC samples, gathered serially across a mean of around six years (range 1-12). Test extractions of a monoclonal T-cell line alongside 33 polyclonal samples showed no cross-contamination during QIAcube processing. About 35% of the 30 participants with HIV were female. A retrospective serial study tested whether changes in peripheral blood TRB repertoire composition and diversity were associated with ART initiation and durable HIV suppression. Overall study results and their limits: Limited PBMC availability meant only the TCR beta chain was sequenced, without alpha chain pairing. Because pre-ART samples had limited cell numbers, unsorted PBMC were profiled rather than sorted CD4+ and CD8+ T cells. Expanded TRB clones identified before ART initiation dominated the repertoire at all time points, although this dominance fluctuated and declined in many PLHIV after ART. A significant increase in TRB diversity was found to be associated with ART initiation, although TRB diversity was observed to remain significantly below that of transplant donor controls even after long-term ART. Inferences about post-ART repertoire changes are limited because no data were available on ART adherence, viral resistance or therapy changes. The samples were dated from about 2003 to 2018, and the ART regimens that were used may be less effective than current ART regimens. Narrower CDR3 length ranges were observed in HIV repertoires than in controls, and an antigen-experienced repertoire with only a slight naive shift after ART was suggested by the network structure.

Here V drops 4 bases and J drops 4 bases, and the junction holds 8 bases not matched to any gene. Looking up the germline V gene (reference sequence) yields CDR1 LNHDA and CDR2 SQIVND. The CDR3 numbers 16 residues from cysteine through phenylalanine. The entry retains the CDR3 DNA only, 48 bases that are in frame from base 1. The immunoSEQ hsTCRB v3.0 assay was used at survey level resolution to sequence the TRB variable region. The targeted TRB sequencing depth was about 35,000-55,000 T-cell genomes per sample. TRB libraries were pooled and sequenced on an Illumina MiSeq using a v3 150-cycle kit. The authors processed their data as follows. Analysis of repertoires was carried out in R inside a reproducible Nextflow workflow spanning QC, data transformation and analysis. Custom analyses were implemented in LymphoSeq2, an R package for AIRR-Seq data exploration. Several samples that yielded fewer than 5000 total TRB sequences were excluded, so that under 200 HIV repertoires were analyzed. Among the approximately 190 HIV repertoires that were kept, under 60 were collected before ART initiation and over 120 were collected after ART initiation. Repertoires were downsampled to 5000 TRB nucleotide sequences, and summary statistics were averaged over 100 downsampling iterations. The analysis kept only TRB sequences whose CDR3 regions were at least seven amino acids long. A Shannon entropy-derived clonality score and the Gini coefficient were used to measure diversity. Repertoire networks linked the top 5000 CDR3 amino acid sequences whenever two sequences differed by an edit distance of one. GLIPH2 predicted antigen specificity groups and MHC restriction for TRB CDR3 amino acid sequences. CDR3 amino acid sequences were matched against VDJdb and McPAS-TCR to flag known CMV, EBV, HIV or tissue antigen associations. Pre-ART, post-ART and control groups were compared with Wilcoxon signed-rank tests and Holm-Bonferroni correction. TCRdb mirrors the immuneACCESS table, restricted to in-frame sequences. Some clones are absent from its copies; in checked studies, under half trace to an unresolved V gene, and the reason for the others is unknown. V and J calls and clone size are copied from that table; D and trimming were computed from the DNA. The sample records about 28,000 clones, approximately 90% of which are singletons. 3.6% of the sample lies in the top ten.

Participants were included only if at least one PBMC sample before ART initiation and at least two post-ART samples were available. Treatment was received in the United States of America by all participants with HIV. Before DNA extraction, cryopreserved samples of about 0.9-10 million PBMC were thawed and then washed. At the time of the earliest PBMC sample for each participant with HIV, ages ranged from roughly 20 to 60 years. Each participant contributed PBMC samples from 1-4 timepoints before ART initiation and 2-8 timepoints after ART initiation, with a median of 7 samples. Serial HIV viral load, CD4+ T-cell count, ART history and demographic data were obtained for every participant. Genomic DNA was extracted from unsorted PBMC with a Qiagen kit on a QIAcube, with processing performed in batches of 12 samples. Worth noting for this clone: Its target antigen remains unknown. The record has no base qualities; no much larger clone is one base away.

This receptor chain uses TRBV19 and TRBJ2-1; the central 9 bases match TRBD1. The specimen was unsorted PBMCs, collected 1.8 years after starting antiretroviral therapy. This TCR derives from a woman aged 18-29 years with HIV. CDR3 reads: CASSNRGQWAYNEQFF. In nucleotides, the sequence is TGTGCCAGTAGTAACAGGGGGCAATGGGCTTACAATGAGCAGTTCTTC.